The 9 T cell receptor beta chains below were found in one sample sequenced in a study of blood T cells in healthy people across ages. With a J-beta primer mix and a sample-barcoded 5' primer, a second PCR ran about 6 to 11 cycles. TCRdb itself ran the 5' RACE reads through MiXCR, one entry per CDR3 protein. The sample contains about 1.8 million distinct CDR3 sequences, about 50% of which appear only once. The sequenced sample consisted of blood. The receptors originated from a woman between 40 and 50 years old in good health.

The table lists this clonotype with a few counts. This CDR3 reads CASSEKGPDTQYF. CDR3 coding DNA: TGTGCCAGCAGTGAAAAGGGCCCAGATACGCAGTATTTT. The genes are TRBV2 and TRBJ2-3; no clear D gene. There are 13 residues in the CDR3. Trimming removed 2 bases from V and 4 bases from J, with 7 bases in between. Germline V gives CDR1 SNHLY, CDR2 FYNNEI. Looking up the rest from reference TRBV2 and TRBJ2-3 gives the full variable domain: EPEVTQTPSHQVTQMGQEVILRCVPISNHLYFYWYRQILGQKVEFLVSFYNNEISEKSEIFDDQFSVERPDGSNFTLKIRSTKLEDSAMYFCASSEKGPDTQYFGPGTRLTVL.

The chain links TRBV11-2 to TRBJ2-1, with a weak D call TRBD2 (5 bases). V gave up 5 bases and J gave up 9 bases, with 17 bases separating them. Germline CDR1 is SGHAT and CDR2 is FQNNGV. This CDR3 is 14 amino acids long. Here the CDR3 DNA reads TGTGCCAGCAGCCCGGCTTTTTCGGCGGGTGAGCAGTTCTTC. It translates to CASSPAFSAGEQFF.

V is TRBV6-5 and J is TRBJ1-2; 9 bases are shared with TRBD1. This CDR3 spans 14 amino acids. After removal of 2 bases from V and 7 bases from J, the junction contained 5 bases not matched to a gene. Germline V CDR1 and CDR2: MNHEY, SVGAGI. CDR3 sequence: CASSYLGQGFGYTF. In nucleotides, the CDR3 is TGTGCCAGCAGTTACCTCGGACAGGGGTTTGGCTACACCTTC.

This chain joins TRBV7-2 and TRBJ1-2; the D gene is possibly TRBD1 (5 bases). The CDR3 has 15 residues. CDR1 and CDR2 (germline): SGHTA, FQGNSA. V shed 3 bases and J shed 0 bases, with 11 bases lying between them. CDR3 loop: CASSFVGGANYGYTF. The CDR3 DNA follows: TGTGCCAGCAGCTTTGTAGGAGGGGCTAACTATGGCTACACCTTC.

The V call is TRBV11-2, the J call TRBJ2-5; no clear D. The CDR3 consists of 13 residues. The V gene's germline CDR1 is SGHAT and CDR2 FQNNGV. Trimming removed 3 bases at V and 7 bases at J, with 12 bases between. The CDR3 coding sequence is TGTGCCAGCAGCTTCAGTGGTATTGGGACCCAGTACTTC. This codes for CASSFSGIGTQYF.

V is TRBV25-1 and J is TRBJ1-6, with 8 bases aligning to TRBD1. Germline loops: CDR1 MGHDK, CDR2 SYGVNS. The CDR3 is 14 residues long. V was pared by 6 bases and J by 8 bases, with 6 bases of the junction left unmatched. The CDR3 loop is CASSRGLGYSPLHF. The CDR3 DNA reads as TGTGCCAGCAGCAGGGGGCTGGGATATTCACCCCTCCACTTT.

This clonotype was found once. The J gene is TRBJ2-5, the V gene TRBV5-1; tentative D call: TRBD1 (5 bases). The CDR3 contains 15 residues. The germline V gene has CDR1 SGHRS and CDR2 YFSETQ. V lost 4 bases and J 5 bases, leaving 18 bases between the germline ends. CDR3 nucleotide sequence: TGCGCCAGCAGCCCTACGACCACAGGCATCGAGACCCAGTACTTC. Residues: CASSPTTTGIETQYF. The variable domain in full, completed from reference TRBV5-1 and TRBJ2-5, reads KAGVTQTPRYLIKTRGQQVTLSCSPISGHRSVSWYQQTPGQGLQFLFEYFSETQRNKGNFPGRFSGRQFSNSRSEMNVSTLELGDSALYLCASSPTTTGIETQYFGPGTRLLVL.

This clonotype was seen a handful of times. The chain links TRBV10-3 to TRBJ2-7, with 8 positions matching TRBD1. The J segment lost 2 bases and the V segment lost 0 bases, leaving 3 bases of the junction unmatched. The germline CDR1 and CDR2 sequences are ENHRY and SYGVKD. The CDR3 has 15 residues. DNA of the CDR3: TGTGCCATCAGTGAGTCCCCAGGGGGCCCCTACGAGCAGTACTTC. It translates to CAISESPGGPYEQYF.

V usage is TRBV2 and J usage is TRBJ1-5; D is perhaps TRBD1 (6 bases). The CDR3 runs 16 residues. Germline-derived CDR1 and CDR2 are SNHLY and FYNNEI. V lost 3 bases and J 0 bases, leaving 12 bases between the germline ends. CDR3 DNA: TGTGCCAGCAGTGACCACCGGACAGATAGCAATCAGCCCCAGCATTTT. It yields the protein CASSDHRTDSNQPQHF.